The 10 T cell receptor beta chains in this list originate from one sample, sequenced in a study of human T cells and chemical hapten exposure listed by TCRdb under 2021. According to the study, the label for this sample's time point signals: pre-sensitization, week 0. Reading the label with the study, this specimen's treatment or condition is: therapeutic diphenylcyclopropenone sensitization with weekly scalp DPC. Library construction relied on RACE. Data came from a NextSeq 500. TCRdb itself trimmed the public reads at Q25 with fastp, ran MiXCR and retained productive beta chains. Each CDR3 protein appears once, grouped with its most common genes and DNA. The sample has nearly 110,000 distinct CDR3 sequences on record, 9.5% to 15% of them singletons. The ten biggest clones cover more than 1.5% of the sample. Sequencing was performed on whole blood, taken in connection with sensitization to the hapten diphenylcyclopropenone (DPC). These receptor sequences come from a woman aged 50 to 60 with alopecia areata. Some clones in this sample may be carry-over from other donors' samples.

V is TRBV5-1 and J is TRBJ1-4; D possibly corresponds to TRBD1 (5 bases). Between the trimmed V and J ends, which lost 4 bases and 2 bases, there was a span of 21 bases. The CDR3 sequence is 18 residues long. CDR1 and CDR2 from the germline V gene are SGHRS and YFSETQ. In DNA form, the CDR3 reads TGCGCCAGCAGCCGGACATGGAGGACGGGAGGGACTAATGAAAAACTGTTTTTT. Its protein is CASSRTWRTGGTNEKLFF.

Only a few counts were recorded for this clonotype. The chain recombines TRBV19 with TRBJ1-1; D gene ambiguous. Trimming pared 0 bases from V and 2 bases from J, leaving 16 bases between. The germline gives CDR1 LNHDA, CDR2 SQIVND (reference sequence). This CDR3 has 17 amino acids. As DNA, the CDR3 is TGTGCCAGTAGTATAGACGCGTGGCGAACAGATAACACTGAAGCTTTCTTT. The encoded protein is CASSIDAWRTDNTEAFF.

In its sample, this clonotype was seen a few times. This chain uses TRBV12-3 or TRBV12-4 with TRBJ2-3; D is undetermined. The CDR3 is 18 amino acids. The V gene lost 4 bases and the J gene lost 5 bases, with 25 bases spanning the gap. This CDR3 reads CASSSSYKSRLLGDTQYF. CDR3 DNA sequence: TGTGCCAGCAGTTCGTCTTATAAATCTAGACTTTTGGGAGATACGCAGTATTTT.

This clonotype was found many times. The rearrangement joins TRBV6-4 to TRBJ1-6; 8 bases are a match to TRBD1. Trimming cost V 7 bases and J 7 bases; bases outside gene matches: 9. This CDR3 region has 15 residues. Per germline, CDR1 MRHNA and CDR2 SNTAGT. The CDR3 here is CASKDRGAWNSPLHF. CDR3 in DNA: TGTGCCAGCAAAGACAGGGGAGCGTGGAATTCACCCCTCCACTTT.

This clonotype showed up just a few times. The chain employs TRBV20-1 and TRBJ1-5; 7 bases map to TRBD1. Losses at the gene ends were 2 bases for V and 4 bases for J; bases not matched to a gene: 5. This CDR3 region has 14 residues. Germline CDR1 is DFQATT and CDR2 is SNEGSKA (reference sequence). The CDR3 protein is CSARSPGQNQPQHF. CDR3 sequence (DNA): TGCAGTGCTAGATCTCCGGGACAGAATCAGCCCCAGCATTTT.

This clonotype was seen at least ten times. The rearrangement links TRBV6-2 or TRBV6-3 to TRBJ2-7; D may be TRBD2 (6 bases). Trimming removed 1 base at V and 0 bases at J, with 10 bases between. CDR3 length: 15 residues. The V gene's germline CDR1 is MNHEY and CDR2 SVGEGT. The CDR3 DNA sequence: TGTGCCAGCAGTTACTTCGCGGGGAGCTCCTACGAGCAGTACTTC. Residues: CASSYFAGSSYEQYF.

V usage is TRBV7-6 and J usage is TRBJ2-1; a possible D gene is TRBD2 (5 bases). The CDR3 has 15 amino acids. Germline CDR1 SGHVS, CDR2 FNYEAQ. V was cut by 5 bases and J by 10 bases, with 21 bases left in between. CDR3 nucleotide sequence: TGTGCCAGCAGCCCGGACTCCACCTTCTTTCGGGAGCAGTTCTTC. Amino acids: CASSPDSTFFREQFF.

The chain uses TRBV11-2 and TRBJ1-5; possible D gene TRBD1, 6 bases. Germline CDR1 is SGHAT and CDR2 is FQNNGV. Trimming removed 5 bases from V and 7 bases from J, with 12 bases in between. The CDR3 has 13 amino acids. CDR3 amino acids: CASSLLRGQPQHF. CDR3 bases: TGTGCCAGCAGCCTATTAAGGGGGCAGCCCCAGCATTTT.

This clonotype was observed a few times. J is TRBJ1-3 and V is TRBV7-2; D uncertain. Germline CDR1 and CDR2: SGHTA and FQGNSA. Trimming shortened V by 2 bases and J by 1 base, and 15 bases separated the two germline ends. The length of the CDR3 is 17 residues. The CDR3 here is CASSLRPVDSSGNTIYF. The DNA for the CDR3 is TGTGCCAGCAGCTTACGTCCGGTGGATTCTTCTGGAAACACCATATATTTT.

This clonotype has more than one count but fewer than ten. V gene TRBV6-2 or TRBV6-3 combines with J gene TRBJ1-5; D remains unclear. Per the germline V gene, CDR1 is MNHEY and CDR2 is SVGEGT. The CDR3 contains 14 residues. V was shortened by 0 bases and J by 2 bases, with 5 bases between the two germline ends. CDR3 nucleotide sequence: TGTGCCAGCAGTTACTCGGGCGGCAATCAGCCCCAGCATTTT. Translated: CASSYSGGNQPQHF.